The T cell receptor beta chain under discussion was sequenced for a study of vaccination effects on CD4 cells after COVID-19. The protocol was immunoSEQ multiplex PCR, while the TCRdb copy is restricted to in-frame clones and leaves out a portion. Counted here are around 40,000 clones, roughly 65% occurring once; the ten biggest clones make up more than 30%. The table lists this clone with a count of one. Its antigen is unknown. Expansion with viral peptide pools was applied to antigen-specific CD4+ T cells by the ViraFEST assay prior to sequencing. Having been cultured for 10 days, the cells underwent CD4+ T cell isolation. PCR-confirmed SARS-CoV-2 infection occurred in the person between March and December 2020. Cultures used 2 million to 2.5 million PBMC per well, about 10 IU/ml IL-2 and around 9.7 ug/ml peptides. V lost 0 bases, J lost 1 base, and 3 bases lay in between. Germline assignment: CDR1 SGDLS and CDR2 YYNGEE. The CDR3 is 13 amino acids.

The chain couples TRBV9 to TRBJ2-3; D is undetermined. The starting material was CD4+ T cells from PBMCs cultured with a peptide pool, obtained before COVID-19 vaccination. The TCR originated in a human donor who had a prior SARS-CoV-2 infection. CDR3 nucleotide sequence: TGTGCCAGCAGCGTAGCGGGCACAGATACGCAGTATTTT. It specifies CASSVAGTDTQYF.